Listed here are 3 T cell receptor beta chains from one sample, sequenced in a study of cytomegalovirus exposure and HLA in healthy donors. TCRdb's table, derived via immunoSEQ multiplex PCR, lists solely in-frame clones and lacks some. This table has approximately 60,000 clones, 90% to 95% appearing once. Sample: PBMCs. These receptors were collected from a woman aged 18-29 years in good health and CMV-seronegative.

The genes are TRBV2 and TRBJ2-3, with D maybe TRBD2 (5 bases). There are 15 residues in the CDR3. From germline, CDR1 is SNHLY and CDR2 FYNNEI. V gave up 6 bases and J gave up 3 bases, with 16 bases separating them. The CDR3 spells CASSLGRAGTDTQYF. CDR3 nucleotide sequence: TGTGCCAGCAGCCTAGGACGGGCGGGTACAGATACGCAGTATTTT.

The genes are TRBV4-1 and TRBJ1-1; 8 bases align to TRBD1. In germline, CDR1 is MGHRA, CDR2 YSYEKL. V gave up 8 bases and J gave up 2 bases; unmatched junction bases: 7. The CDR3 extends over 14 amino acids. The DNA for the CDR3 is TGCGCCAGCTCGGAGACAGGGGTCAACACTGAAGCTTTCTTT. It is translated as CASSETGVNTEAFF.

The chain combines TRBV28 with TRBJ2-7; 12 positions match TRBD2. The junction had 5 bases not matched to a gene; V was cut back by 4 bases and J by 1 base. The germline V gene encodes CDR1 MDHEN and CDR2 SYDVKM. The CDR3 is 16 amino acids. CDR3 protein: CASSSLAGGRSYEQYF. In nucleotides, the CDR3 is TGTGCCAGCAGTTCGCTAGCGGGGGGGCGGTCCTACGAGCAGTACTTC.